The clone carrying this T cell receptor (beta chain) occurred many times. Its cognate antigen is unknown. The ends were cut back, 2 bases at V and 5 bases at J, with 13 bases in the middle. The CDR3 is 14 residues long. The germline V gene has CDR1 SGHTA and CDR2 FQGNSA. This record belongs to a study of T cell repertoires in cytomegalovirus infection. Overall study: Shared public TCR beta signatures pointed to both CMV infection and a matching HLA type. Study observations and caveats: HLA-C-restricted, CMV-specific TCR beta clonotypes were dominant ex vivo. Cumulative public TCR beta family frequency identified carriers of CMV plus the relevant HLA.

MiXCR was run by TCRdb on the reads, yielding one entry per CDR3 protein. The sample comprises more than 400,000 distinct CDR3 sequences, around 27% of which are singletons, and less than 15% rests with the top ten. V usage is TRBV7-2 and J usage is TRBJ2-7; D possibly uses TRBD1 or TRBD2 (5 bases each). Sequencing was done on a sample of PBMCs. The TCR comes from a human donor in good health (CMV status not recorded). Some clones in this sample may be carry-over from other donors' samples. The CDR3 DNA reads TGTGCCAGCAGCTTACGTCCAGGGAGCAACGAGCAGTACTTC. Translation gives CASSLRPGSNEQYF.